This T cell receptor beta chain was found in a study of CD8+ T cells in alopecia areata. Study at large: Tofacitinib lasted 6 to 18 months, then 6 months off drug. General study results and limits: Normal scalp had lower clonality than lesional scalp, with alopecia totalis/universalis lesions showing this most strongly.

Sorted populations comprised CD4+ and CD8+ T cells obtained from PBMCs. On this clone: As yet, its antigen is unknown.

V lost 0 bases and J 5 bases, leaving 12 bases between the germline ends. The CDR3 loop spans 14 amino acids. Germline V gene data show CDR1 as SGDLS and CDR2 as YYNGEE. Following extraction, RNA underwent reverse transcription to cDNA, which served as the sequencing template. Profiled with immunoSEQ multiplex PCR; TCRdb holds only in-frame clones, not every one. The sample consists of 150,000 or so clones, about 47% of them appearing once. The rearrangement uses TRBV9 and TRBJ2-7; D is perhaps TRBD1 (5 bases). The starting material was CD8+ T cells sorted from blood, obtained at week 0. This receptor was taken from a human donor with alopecia areata. DNA for the CDR3: TGTGCCAGCAGCGTAGCAAGCAGGGCGGACGAGCAGTACTTC. Translating it yields CASSVASRADEQYF.